These 19 T cell receptor beta chains share one sample of origin, sequenced in a study of T cell repertoires in cytomegalovirus infection. Their target antigens are unknown. TCRdb re-called the reads through MiXCR, storing one row per CDR3 protein. The sample records approximately 76,000 distinct CDR3 sequences, around 40% being singletons. The sample in question was CD8+ T cells from cultured PBMCs, obtained from culture after CMV antigen stimulation. These receptors were obtained from a human donor in good health (CMV status not recorded). Some clones in this sample may be carry-over from other donors' samples.

This chain links TRBV7-6 with TRBJ2-1; 12 nucleotides agree with TRBD1. Trimming took 3 bases from V and 9 from J; bases not matched to a gene: 12. CDR3 size: 17 residues. Germline CDR1 is SGHVS and CDR2 is FNYEAQ. The CDR3 is CASSLTRPGTGGPEQFF. In DNA, the CDR3 is TGTGCCAGCAGCTTGACCCGACCCGGGACAGGGGGCCCTGAGCAGTTCTTC.

The chain combines TRBV6-1 with TRBJ1-6, with D tentatively TRBD1 (5 bases). The CDR3 sequence is 19 residues long. Germline loops: CDR1 MNHNS, CDR2 SASEGT. Trimming removed 8 bases from V and 4 bases from J, with 27 bases in between. CDR3 sequence (DNA): TGTGCCAGCGGGAGCCCGGACACACTATCGCTGTTTTATAATTCACCCCTCCACTTT. As protein: CASGSPDTLSLFYNSPLHF.

This clonotype was observed a handful of times. The V gene is TRBV15, the J gene TRBJ2-1, with TRBD1 matching over 10 bases. There are 15 residues in the CDR3. V shed 1 base and J 8 bases; nucleotides not matched to a gene: 5. The germline V gene has CDR1 LNHNV and CDR2 YYDKDF (reference sequence). In DNA, the CDR3 is TGTGCCACCAGCAGAGGACGGACAGGGGGGGATGAGCAGTTCTTC. Amino acids: CATSRGRTGGDEQFF.

The chain carries TRBV19 and TRBJ1-5; no clear D gene. The CDR3 sequence is 11 residues long. Trimming left V 6 bases short and J 2 bases short, with 2 bases between. CDR1 and CDR2 from the germline V gene are LNHDA and SQIVND (reference sequence). CDR3 region: CASRGNQPQHF. The CDR3 DNA reads TGTGCCAGTAGAGGCAATCAGCCCCAGCATTTT.

The J gene is TRBJ2-7, the V gene TRBV4-1; 10 bases align to TRBD1. The CDR3 is 17 residues long. Germline CDR1 is MGHRA and CDR2 is YSYEKL. The V and J ends lost 2 bases and 1 base, in that order; junction bases with no gene match: 8. The CDR3 loop is CASSQNLEGQGSYEQYF. CDR3 nucleotides: TGCGCCAGCAGCCAAAACTTGGAGGGACAGGGGTCCTACGAGCAGTACTTC.

This clonotype was seen a few times. CDR3 sequence (DNA): TGTGCCAGCAGGGCGACAGGGGACGAAGCTTTCTTT. It specifies CASRATGDEAFF. The chain employs TRBV2 and TRBJ1-1, with 8 bases that match TRBD1. CDR1 and CDR2 (germline): SNHLY, FYNNEI. V lost 6 bases and J lost 8; bases outside the gene matches: 5. The CDR3 has 12 amino acids.

V usage is TRBV10-3 and J usage is TRBJ2-5, with 8 bases fitting TRBD1. The CDR3 runs 13 residues. The V and J ends lost 10 bases and 3 bases, in that order; junction bases with no gene match: 7. CDR1 is ENHRY and CDR2 is SYGVKD in the germline V gene. The CDR3, as DNA: TGTGCCACAGAGACAGGGGTGGAAGAGACCCAGTACTTC. The encoded protein is CATETGVEETQYF.

In this sample, this clonotype turned up a few times. The rearrangement joins TRBV7-8 to TRBJ1-6; perhaps TRBD1 as D (6 bases). The germline V gene has CDR1 SGHVS and CDR2 FQNEAQ. V was shortened by 5 bases and J by 7 bases, with 15 bases between the two germline ends. The CDR3 has 15 amino acids. This chain's CDR3 is CASSLYTGSNSPLHF. The CDR3 DNA sequence: TGTGCCAGCAGCCTATATACAGGGTCCAATTCACCCCTCCACTTT.

This clonotype was seen a few times. The chain employs TRBV7-2 and TRBJ2-7; TRBD2 aligns across 7 bases. Germline CDR1 and CDR2: SGHTA and FQGNSA. This CDR3 spans 16 amino acids. With 3 bases clipped from V and 2 bases from J, the junction kept 10 bases outside the gene matches. CDR3 region: CASSFLELAFPYEQYF. CDR3 DNA: TGTGCCAGCAGCTTTTTAGAACTAGCGTTCCCCTACGAGCAGTACTTC.

This clonotype appeared a few times. The V call is TRBV7-9, the J call TRBJ2-2, with a possible D match to TRBD1 (6 bases). Germline CDR1 reads SEHNR; CDR2 reads FQNEAQ (reference sequence). CDR3 length: 16 residues. Trimming took 5 bases from V and 0 from J, leaving 13 bases between them. The CDR3 reads CASSTTGQANTGELFF. For the CDR3, the DNA is TGTGCCAGCAGCACTACAGGGCAGGCGAACACCGGGGAGCTGTTTTTT.

The rearrangement joins TRBV13 to TRBJ1-4; 8 nucleotides match TRBD1. This CDR3 spans 16 amino acids. Germline V gives CDR1 PRHDT, CDR2 FYEKMQ (reference sequence). V dropped 3 bases and J dropped 5; count of bases not matched to a gene: 8. The DNA for the CDR3 is TGTGCCAGCAGCTTGGGAGACAGGGGCTTAAATGAAAAACTGTTTTTT. The encoded protein is CASSLGDRGLNEKLFF.

The rearrangement joins TRBV4-1 to TRBJ2-3; D is undetermined. V lost 6 bases to trimming and J lost 1 base, with 8 bases between them. Per the germline V gene, CDR1 is MGHRA and CDR2 is YSYEKL. The CDR3 has 13 residues. The CDR3 sequence is CASRETGTDTQYF. In DNA form, the CDR3 reads TGCGCCAGCAGAGAAACAGGCACAGATACGCAGTATTTT.

This chain links TRBV5-1 with TRBJ2-1, with D possibly being TRBD1 or TRBD2 (5 bases each). Germline V gene lookup returns CDR1 SGHRS and CDR2 YFSETQ. This CDR3 spans 14 amino acids. Trimming removed 0 bases at V and 6 bases at J, with 10 bases between. The CDR3 region has the DNA TGCGCCAGCAGCTTGGCCGGGGCGCCCAATGAGCAGTTCTTC. Protein: CASSLAGAPNEQFF.

This clonotype was detected only a few times. This chain connects TRBV27 to TRBJ1-2, with a possible D match to TRBD1 (5 bases). There are 14 residues in the CDR3. CDR1 is MNHEY, CDR2 SMNVEV, per germline (reference sequence). Trimming stripped 5 bases from V and 8 bases from J, with 18 bases between. The CDR3, as DNA: TGTGCCAGCAGTGGAGACAGTATCCATGAGGGCTACACCTTC. Its protein product is CASSGDSIHEGYTF.

This clonotype was counted a few times. A junction end diverges from the germline sequence, so it may reflect a read error. The rearrangement uses TRBV7-7 and TRBJ2-3, with 11 bases lining up with TRBD2. CDR1 is SSHAT, CDR2 FNYEAQ, per germline (reference sequence). CDR3 length equals 14 residues. The CDR3 is CASSRLAGTDTQYF. The CDR3 DNA is TGTGCTAGCAGTAGACTAGCGGGGACAGATACGCAGTATTTT.

This clonotype turned up a few times. V usage is TRBV6-1 and J usage is TRBJ2-7, with D perhaps matching TRBD2 (6 bases). The ends were cut back, 5 bases at V and 7 bases at J, with 15 bases in the middle. Germline assignment: CDR1 MNHNS and CDR2 SASEGT. CDR3 length: 13 amino acids. CDR3: CASSPGDRGEQYF. CDR3 coding DNA: TGTGCCAGCAGTCCGGGGGACCGAGGAGAGCAGTACTTC.

The chain joins TRBV7-9 to TRBJ1-5; D is unclear. The length of the CDR3 is 16 residues. V gave up 6 bases and J gave up 7 bases, with 22 bases separating them. Germline V gene data show CDR1 as SEHNR and CDR2 as FQNEAQ (reference sequence). In nucleotides, the CDR3 is TGTGCCAGCAGTAAAGAGGGTTTCGATGGCACCCAGCCCCAGCATTTT. Its translation: CASSKEGFDGTQPQHF.

The chain carries TRBV7-2 and TRBJ1-2; D gene ambiguous. This CDR3 comprises 11 residues. Germline CDR1 is SGHTA and CDR2 is FQGNSA. Between the trimmed V and J ends, which lost 11 bases and 9 bases, there was a span of 16 bases. The CDR3 region has the DNA TGTGCCGTGTGGGCGGCCCGGCGCTACACCTTC. Translating gives CAVWAARRYTF. The complete variable domain, with remaining parts taken from reference TRBV7-2 and TRBJ1-2, reads GAGVSQSPSNKVTEKGKDVELRCDPISGHTALYWYRQSLGQGLEFLIYFQGNSAPDKSGLPSDRFSAERTGGSVSTLTIQRTQQEDSAVYLCAVWAARRYTFGSGTRLTVV.

This clonotype was counted at least ten times. The V and J genes are TRBV7-2 and TRBJ2-5, with D possibly TRBD2 on 6 matching bases. V was shortened by 0 bases and J by 0 bases, with 14 bases between the two germline ends. The CDR3 consists of 17 residues. CDR1 is SGHTA, CDR2 FQGNSA, per germline. The CDR3 here is CASSLARLGGDQETQYF. CDR3 nucleotide sequence: TGTGCCAGCAGCTTAGCGCGGTTGGGCGGGGACCAAGAGACCCAGTACTTC.